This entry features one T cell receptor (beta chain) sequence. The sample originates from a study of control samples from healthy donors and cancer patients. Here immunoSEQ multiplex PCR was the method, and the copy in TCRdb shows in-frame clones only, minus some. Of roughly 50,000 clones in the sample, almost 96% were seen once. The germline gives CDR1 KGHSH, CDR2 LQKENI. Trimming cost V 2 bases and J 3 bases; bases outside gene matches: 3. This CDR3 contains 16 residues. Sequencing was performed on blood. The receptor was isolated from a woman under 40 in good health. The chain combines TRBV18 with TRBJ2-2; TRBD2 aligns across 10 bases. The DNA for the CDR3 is TGTGCCAGCTCACCAATAGCGGGAGGAGACACCGGGGAGCTGTTTTTT. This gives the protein CASSPIAGGDTGELFF.